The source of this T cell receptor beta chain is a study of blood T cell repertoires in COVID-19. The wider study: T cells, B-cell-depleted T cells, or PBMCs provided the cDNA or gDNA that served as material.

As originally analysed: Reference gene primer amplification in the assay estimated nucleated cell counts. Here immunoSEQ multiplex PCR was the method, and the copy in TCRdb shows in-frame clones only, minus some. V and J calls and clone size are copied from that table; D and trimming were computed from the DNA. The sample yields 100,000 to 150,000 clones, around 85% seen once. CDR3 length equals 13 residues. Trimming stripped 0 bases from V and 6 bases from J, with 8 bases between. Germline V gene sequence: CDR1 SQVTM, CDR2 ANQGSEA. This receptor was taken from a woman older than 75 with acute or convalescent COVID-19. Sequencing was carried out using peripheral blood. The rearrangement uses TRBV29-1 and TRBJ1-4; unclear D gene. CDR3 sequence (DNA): TGCAGCGTTGAAGATCGCCAGGATGAAAAACTGTTTTTT. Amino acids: CSVEDRQDEKLFF.